The clone carrying this T cell receptor beta chain was found once. The antigen is not known. Distinct nucleotide sequences in the sample also encode this CDR3. The sample originates from a study of STAT3 mutations in large granular lymphocyte leukemia. Study-wide background: Over half of T-LGLL patients had one or more immunosuppressive regimens.

General observations from the study: A small but highly pathogenic clone may have been missed. Every T-cell large granular lymphocyte leukemia patient had at least one immunodominant TCR beta clonotype.

Germline assignment: CDR1 SGHRS and CDR2 YFSETQ. V lost 0 bases and J lost 0, with 0 bases in between. The CDR3 is 13 residues long. Assay used: immunoSEQ multiplex PCR; TCRdb lists only in-frame clones, some missing. The sample yields about 42,000 clones, about three quarters seen once. The chain links TRBV5-1 to TRBJ2-2; the D is unclear. Sample: PBMCs. The clonotype was recovered from a human donor with T large granular lymphocyte leukemia. Some clones in this sample may be carry-over from other donors' samples. The CDR3 region has the DNA TGCGCCAGCAGCTTGGCGAACACCGGGGAGCTGTTTTTT. Encoded protein: CASSLANTGELFF.